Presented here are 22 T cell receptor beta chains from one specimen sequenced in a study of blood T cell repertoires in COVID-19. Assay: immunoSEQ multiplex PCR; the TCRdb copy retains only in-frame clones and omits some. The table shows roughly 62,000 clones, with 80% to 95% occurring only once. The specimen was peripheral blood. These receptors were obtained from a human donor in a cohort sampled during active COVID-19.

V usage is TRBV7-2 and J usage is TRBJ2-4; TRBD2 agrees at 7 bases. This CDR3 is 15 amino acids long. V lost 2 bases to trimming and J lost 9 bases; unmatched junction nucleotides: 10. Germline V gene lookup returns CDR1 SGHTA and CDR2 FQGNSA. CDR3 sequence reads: CASSLSPGGGAIQYF. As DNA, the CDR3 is TGTGCCAGCAGCTTAAGTCCTGGCGGGGGTGCCATTCAGTACTTC. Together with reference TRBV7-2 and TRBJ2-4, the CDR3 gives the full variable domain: GAGVSQSPSNKVTEKGKDVELRCDPISGHTALYWYRQSLGQGLEFLIYFQGNSAPDKSGLPSDRFSAERTGGSVSTLTIQRTQQEDSAVYLCASSLSPGGGAIQYFGAGTRLSVL.

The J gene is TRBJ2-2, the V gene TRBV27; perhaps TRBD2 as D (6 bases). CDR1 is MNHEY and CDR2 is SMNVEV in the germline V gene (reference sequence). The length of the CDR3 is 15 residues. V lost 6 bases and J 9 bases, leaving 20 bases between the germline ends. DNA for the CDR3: TGTGCCAGCAGCTTGGGGAGGCAGTCCAGGCGGGAGCTGTTTTTT. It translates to CASSLGRQSRRELFF.

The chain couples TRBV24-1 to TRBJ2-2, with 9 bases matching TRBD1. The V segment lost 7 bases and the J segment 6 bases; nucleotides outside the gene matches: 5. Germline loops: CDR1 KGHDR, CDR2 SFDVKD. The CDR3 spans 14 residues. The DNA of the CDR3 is TGTGCCACCAGCAAACAGGGGGCTGCCGGGGAGCTGTTTTTT. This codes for CATSKQGAAGELFF.

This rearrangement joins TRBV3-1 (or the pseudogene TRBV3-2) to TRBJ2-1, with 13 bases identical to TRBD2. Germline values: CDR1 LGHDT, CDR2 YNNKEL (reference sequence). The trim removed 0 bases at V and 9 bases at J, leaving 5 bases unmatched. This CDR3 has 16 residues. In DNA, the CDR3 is TGTGCCAGCAGCCAAGAACCGGGACTAGCGGGGCGTGAGCAGTTCTTC. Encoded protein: CASSQEPGLAGREQFF.

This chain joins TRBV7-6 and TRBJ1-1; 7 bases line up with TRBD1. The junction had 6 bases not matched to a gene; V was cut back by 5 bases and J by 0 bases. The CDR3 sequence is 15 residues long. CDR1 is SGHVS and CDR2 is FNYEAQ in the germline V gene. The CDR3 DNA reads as TGTGCCAGCAGCCCATCGACAGGGATGAACACTGAAGCTTTCTTT. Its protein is CASSPSTGMNTEAFF.

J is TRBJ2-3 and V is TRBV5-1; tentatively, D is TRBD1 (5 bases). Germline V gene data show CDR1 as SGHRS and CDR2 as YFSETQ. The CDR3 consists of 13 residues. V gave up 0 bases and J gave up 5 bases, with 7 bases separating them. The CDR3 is CASSLAREDTQYF. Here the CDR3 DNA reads TGCGCCAGCAGCTTGGCCAGGGAAGATACGCAGTATTTT.

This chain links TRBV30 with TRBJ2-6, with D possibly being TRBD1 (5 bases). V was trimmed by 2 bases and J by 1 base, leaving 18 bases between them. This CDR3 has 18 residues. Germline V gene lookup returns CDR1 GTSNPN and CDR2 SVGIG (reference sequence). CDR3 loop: CAWSTPMGHRSGANVLTF. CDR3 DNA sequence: TGTGCCTGGAGTACTCCGATGGGGCACCGTTCTGGGGCCAACGTCCTGACTTTC.

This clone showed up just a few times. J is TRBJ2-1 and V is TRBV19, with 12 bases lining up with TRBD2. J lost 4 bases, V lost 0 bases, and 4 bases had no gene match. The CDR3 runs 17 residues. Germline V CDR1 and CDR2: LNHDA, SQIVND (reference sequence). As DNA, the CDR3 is TGTGCCAGTAGTATAGACCTAGCGGGAGGGGTGTACAATGAGCAGTTCTTC. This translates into CASSIDLAGGVYNEQFF.

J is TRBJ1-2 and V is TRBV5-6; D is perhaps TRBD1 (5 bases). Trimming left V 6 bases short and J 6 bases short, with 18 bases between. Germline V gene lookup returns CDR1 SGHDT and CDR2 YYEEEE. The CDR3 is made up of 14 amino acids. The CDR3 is CASIGTGGVHGYTF. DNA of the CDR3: TGTGCCAGCATCGGGACTGGGGGTGTACATGGCTACACCTTC.

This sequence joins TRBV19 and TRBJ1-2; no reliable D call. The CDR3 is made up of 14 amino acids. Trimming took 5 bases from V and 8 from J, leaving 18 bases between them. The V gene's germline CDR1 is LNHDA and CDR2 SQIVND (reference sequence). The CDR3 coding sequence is TGTGCCAGTAGTCCCGCCGGGGAATGGGCGGGCTACACCTTC. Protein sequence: CASSPAGEWAGYTF.

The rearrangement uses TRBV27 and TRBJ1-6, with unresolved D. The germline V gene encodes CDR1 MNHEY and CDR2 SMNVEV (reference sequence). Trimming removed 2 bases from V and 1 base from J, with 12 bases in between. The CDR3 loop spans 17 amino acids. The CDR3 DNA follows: TGTGCCAGCAGTTTAAGGGCCGGGGAATCCTATAATTCACCCCTCCACTTT. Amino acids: CASSLRAGESYNSPLHF.

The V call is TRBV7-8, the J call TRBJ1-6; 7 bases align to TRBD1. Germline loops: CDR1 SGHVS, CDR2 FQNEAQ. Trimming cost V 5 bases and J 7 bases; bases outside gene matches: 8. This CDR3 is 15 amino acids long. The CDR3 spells CASSPTTGRNSPLHF. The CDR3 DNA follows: TGTGCCAGCAGCCCGACGACAGGGCGCAATTCACCCCTCCACTTT.

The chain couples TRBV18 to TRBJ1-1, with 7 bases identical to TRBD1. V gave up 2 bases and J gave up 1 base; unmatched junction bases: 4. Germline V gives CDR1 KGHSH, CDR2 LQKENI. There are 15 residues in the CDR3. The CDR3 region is CASSPGQAKNTEAFF. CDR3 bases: TGTGCCAGCTCACCAGGACAGGCTAAGAACACTGAAGCTTTCTTT.

DNA for the CDR3: TGCGCCAGCAGCACCCATCGTCGCACGGGGGGGCGCTACAATGAGCAGTTCTTC. As protein: CASSTHRRTGGRYNEQFF. The rearrangement joins TRBV4-1 to TRBJ2-1; 8 bases align to TRBD2. The trim removed 5 bases at V and 3 bases at J, leaving 15 bases unmatched. Germline loops: CDR1 MGHRA, CDR2 YSYEKL. The CDR3 runs 18 residues.

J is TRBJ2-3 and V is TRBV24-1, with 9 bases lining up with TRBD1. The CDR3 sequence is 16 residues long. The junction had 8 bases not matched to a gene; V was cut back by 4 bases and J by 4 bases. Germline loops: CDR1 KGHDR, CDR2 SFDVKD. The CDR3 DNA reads TGTGCCACCAGTGACCGACGGACAGGGGTATCAGATACGCAGTATTTT. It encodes CATSDRRTGVSDTQYF.

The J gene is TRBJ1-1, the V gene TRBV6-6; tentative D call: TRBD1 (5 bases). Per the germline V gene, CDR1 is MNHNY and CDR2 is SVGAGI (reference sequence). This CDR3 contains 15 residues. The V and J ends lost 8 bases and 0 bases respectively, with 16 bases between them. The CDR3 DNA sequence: TGTGCCAGCTATCCGGGGGTGACCATGAACACTGAAGCTTTCTTT. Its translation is CASYPGVTMNTEAFF.

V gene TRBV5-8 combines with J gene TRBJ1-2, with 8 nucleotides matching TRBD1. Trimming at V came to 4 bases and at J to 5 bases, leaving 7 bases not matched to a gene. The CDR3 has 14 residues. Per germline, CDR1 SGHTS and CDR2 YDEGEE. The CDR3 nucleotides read TGTGCCAGCAGCCGCACAGGGGGATCGTATGGCTACACCTTC. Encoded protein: CASSRTGGSYGYTF. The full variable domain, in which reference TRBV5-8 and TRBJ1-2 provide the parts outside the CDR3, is EAGVTQSPTHLIKTRGQQATLRCSPISGHTSVYWYQQALGLGLQFLLWYDEGEERNRGNFPPRFSGRQFPNYSSELNVNALELEDSALYLCASSRTGGSYGYTFGSGTRLTVV.

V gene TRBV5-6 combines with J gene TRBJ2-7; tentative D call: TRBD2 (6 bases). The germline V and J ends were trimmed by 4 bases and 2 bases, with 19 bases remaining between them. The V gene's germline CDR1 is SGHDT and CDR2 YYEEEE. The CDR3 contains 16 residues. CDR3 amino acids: CASSPPGNSGAYEQYF. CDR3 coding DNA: TGTGCCAGCAGCCCCCCGGGGAATTCGGGGGCCTACGAGCAGTACTTC.

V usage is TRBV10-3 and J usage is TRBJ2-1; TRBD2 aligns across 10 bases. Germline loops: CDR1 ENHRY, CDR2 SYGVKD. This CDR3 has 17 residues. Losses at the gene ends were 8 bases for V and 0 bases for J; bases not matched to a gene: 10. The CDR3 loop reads CAIQSSGSSGSYNEQFF. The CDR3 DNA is TGTGCCATCCAATCTAGCGGGAGCTCCGGCTCCTACAATGAGCAGTTCTTC.

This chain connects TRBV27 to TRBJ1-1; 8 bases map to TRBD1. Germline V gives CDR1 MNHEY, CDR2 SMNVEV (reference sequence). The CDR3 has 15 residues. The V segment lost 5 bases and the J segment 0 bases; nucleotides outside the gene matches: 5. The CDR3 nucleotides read TGTGCCAGCAGTCCTGGGACAGGCATGAACACTGAAGCTTTCTTT. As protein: CASSPGTGMNTEAFF.

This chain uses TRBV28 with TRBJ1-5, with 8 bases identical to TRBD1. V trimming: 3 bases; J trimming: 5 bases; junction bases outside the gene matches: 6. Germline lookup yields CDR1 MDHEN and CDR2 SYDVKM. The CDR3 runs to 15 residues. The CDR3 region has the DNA TGTGCCAGCAGTTTGATGGACAGGGCGGATCAGCCCCAGCATTTT. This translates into CASSLMDRADQPQHF.

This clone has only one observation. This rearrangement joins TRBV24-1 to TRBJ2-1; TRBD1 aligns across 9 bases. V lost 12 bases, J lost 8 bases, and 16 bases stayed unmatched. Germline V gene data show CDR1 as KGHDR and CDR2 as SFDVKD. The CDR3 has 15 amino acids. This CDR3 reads CAAYSDRGGLDEQFF. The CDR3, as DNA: TGTGCCGCCTATTCGGACAGGGGAGGTTTGGATGAGCAGTTCTTC.